The 24 T cell receptor beta chains reported below all come from one sample, sequenced in a study of shared clonotypes between healthy human individuals. Only in-frame clones appear in the TCRdb table, and some are missing; sequencing was by immunoSEQ multiplex PCR. The sample has some 2.4 million clones, approximately 94% seen once; the top ten hold approximately 0.35%. Material: naive CD4+ T cells from PBMCs. Documented subset: CD45RA+ positively selected. Receptors were obtained from a young man in good health. Some clones in this sample may be carry-over from other donors' samples.

This chain links TRBV20-1 with TRBJ2-1; D is unclear. Trimming shortened V by 8 bases and J by 2 bases, and 4 bases separated the two germline ends. The CDR3 length is 10 residues. Germline assignment: CDR1 DFQATT and CDR2 SNEGSKA (reference sequence). CDR3 region: CSSTYNEQFF. CDR3 in DNA: TGCAGTAGTACCTACAATGAGCAGTTCTTC.

This clone was found once. The genes are TRBV5-8 and TRBJ2-7; no clear D. The germline V gene encodes CDR1 SGHTS and CDR2 YDEGEE. CDR3 size: 11 residues. Trimming shortened V by 4 bases and J by 3 bases, and 5 bases separated the two germline ends. As DNA, the CDR3 is TGTGCCAGCAGCGTTCACTACGAGCAGTACTTC. This translates into CASSVHYEQYF.

This rearrangement joins TRBV15 to TRBJ1-4; no clear D gene. CDR1 is LNHNV, CDR2 YYDKDF, per germline (reference sequence). Trimming removed 3 bases at V and 6 bases at J, with 5 bases between. The length of the CDR3 is 12 residues. CDR3 DNA: TGTGCCACCAGCAGGGGTTATGAAAAACTGTTTTTT. Amino acids: CATSRGYEKLFF.

The CDR3 loop is CAWSVGLAGGQETQYF. CDR3 nucleotide sequence: TGTGCCTGGAGTGTGGGGCTAGCGGGGGGGCAAGAGACCCAGTACTTC. The chain recombines TRBV30 with TRBJ2-5; the match to TRBD2 covers 12 bases. CDR1 is GTSNPN, CDR2 SVGIG, per germline (reference sequence). The CDR3 is 16 amino acids. J lost 2 bases, V lost 0 bases, and 4 bases had no gene match.

The chain is built from TRBV5-8 and TRBJ1-4, with TRBD1 as a possible D gene (6 bases). The CDR3 contains 15 residues. CDR1 SGHTS and CDR2 YDEGEE come from the germline V gene. Trimming stripped 5 bases from V and 0 bases from J, with 11 bases between. The CDR3: CASRIRTATNEKLFF. DNA of the CDR3: TGTGCCAGCAGAATCCGGACAGCAACTAATGAAAAACTGTTTTTT.

The chain carries TRBV7-2 and TRBJ2-3, with TRBD2 as a possible D gene (6 bases). This CDR3 region has 15 residues. Germline V gene data show CDR1 as SGHTA and CDR2 as FQGNSA. V lost 5 bases, J lost 0 bases, and 12 bases lay in between. This CDR3 is CASSGGTISTDTQYF. The CDR3 DNA is TGTGCCAGCAGCGGAGGGACCATCAGCACAGATACGCAGTATTTT.

This chain links TRBV19 with TRBJ2-1; 8 positions agree with TRBD1. The trim removed 5 bases at V and 7 bases at J, leaving 4 bases unmatched. Germline V lookup: CDR1 LNHDA, CDR2 SQIVND (reference sequence). The CDR3 loop spans 13 amino acids. CDR3: CASSRTGSNEQFF. The CDR3 nucleotides are TGTGCCAGTAGTCGGACAGGGTCGAATGAGCAGTTCTTC.

On this clone itself: The same CDR3 also results from other DNA sequences found in this sample. This rearrangement joins TRBV18 to TRBJ2-5; D remains ambiguous. This CDR3 is 13 amino acids long. The germline gives CDR1 KGHSH, CDR2 LQKENI. V lost 3 bases to trimming and J lost 2 bases, with 7 bases between them. This CDR3 is CASSPPVQETQYF. The CDR3 DNA reads as TGTGCCAGCTCACCCCCAGTTCAAGAGACCCAGTACTTC.

V is TRBV29-1 and J is TRBJ1-4; D unclear. The CDR3 is 12 residues long. V was trimmed by 4 bases and J by 8 bases, leaving 11 bases between them. The germline V gene has CDR1 SQVTM and CDR2 ANQGSEA. CDR3 bases: TGCAGCGTTGGAGAGGGATGGGAAAAACTGTTTTTT. This gives the protein CSVGEGWEKLFF.

The chain joins TRBV6-5 to TRBJ1-2; no clear D. The CDR3 is made up of 15 amino acids. Trimming took off 0 bases at V and 6 bases at J, with 14 bases between the two ends. In germline, CDR1 is MNHEY, CDR2 SVGAGI. The CDR3 coding sequence is TGTGCCAGCAGTTACTCGAATAGCCCCAGTGATGGCTACACCTTC. It is translated as CASSYSNSPSDGYTF.

The chain links TRBV5-4 to TRBJ1-1, with D hard to call. Germline V gene lookup returns CDR1 SGHNT and CDR2 YYREEE (reference sequence). The V end lost 0 bases, the J end lost 1 base, and 7 bases lay between the germline ends. The CDR3 spans 14 residues. The CDR3 coding sequence is TGTGCCAGCAGCTTGGCACAAGCGAACACTGAAGCTTTCTTT. It is translated as CASSLAQANTEAFF. The complete variable domain, with remaining parts taken from reference TRBV5-4 and TRBJ1-1, reads ETGVTQSPTHLIKTRGQQVTLRCSSQSGHNTVSWYQQALGQGPQFIFQYYREEENGRGNFPPRFSGLQFPNYSSELNVNALELDDSALYLCASSLAQANTEAFFGQGTRLTVV.

V gene TRBV6-5 combines with J gene TRBJ2-7, with no clear D. The CDR3 runs 13 residues. Germline V CDR1 and CDR2: MNHEY, SVGAGI. Trimming left V 8 bases short and J 0 bases short, with 11 bases between. CDR3: CASGRTSSYEQYF. CDR3 nucleotides: TGTGCCAGCGGAAGGACGAGCTCCTACGAGCAGTACTTC.

This clone was recorded once. The same CDR3 also results from other DNA sequences found in this sample. The V gene is TRBV29-1, the J gene TRBJ2-3, with D possibly matching TRBD2 (5 bases). Germline V gene lookup returns CDR1 SQVTM and CDR2 ANQGSEA. V lost 7 bases to trimming and J lost 2 bases, with 13 bases between them. The CDR3 loop spans 13 amino acids. This chain's CDR3 is CSARRTATDTQYF. The CDR3, as DNA: TGCAGCGCCCGACGGACTGCCACAGATACGCAGTATTTT.

This chain links TRBV7-2 with TRBJ2-3; 7 positions match TRBD2. CDR1 and CDR2 (germline): SGHTA, FQGNSA. CDR3 length equals 14 residues. With 1 base clipped from V and 6 bases from J, the junction kept 4 bases outside the gene matches. The CDR3 DNA reads as TGTGCCAGCAGCTTAGACCGGGGAGGGGATACGCAGTATTTT. Protein: CASSLDRGGDTQYF.

The rearrangement links TRBV11-3 to TRBJ2-3; the match to TRBD2 covers 7 bases. The length of the CDR3 is 16 residues. V gave up 5 bases and J gave up 2 bases; unmatched junction bases: 10. Germline values: CDR1 SGHNT, CDR2 YENEEA. The DNA for the CDR3 is TGTGCCAGCAGCCAGTGGGACGGGGGGTCCACAGATACGCAGTATTTT. Amino acids: CASSQWDGGSTDTQYF.

This clone was recorded a few times. The chain links TRBV25-1 to TRBJ1-1; D might be TRBD1 (5 bases). CDR3 length: 13 amino acids. CDR1 and CDR2 (germline): MGHDK, SYGVNS. The V gene lost 3 bases and the J gene lost 10 bases, with 15 bases spanning the gap. The CDR3 protein is CASSDNAGSRAFF. In DNA form, the CDR3 reads TGTGCCAGCAGTGATAACGCAGGGAGCAGAGCTTTCTTT.

The rearrangement uses TRBV11-3 and TRBJ2-1; TRBD2 aligns across 14 bases. This CDR3 comprises 15 residues. The V gene's germline CDR1 is SGHNT and CDR2 YENEEA. V lost 3 bases, J lost 13 bases, and 8 bases stayed unmatched. CDR3: CASSFSGLAGAEQFF. DNA for the CDR3: TGTGCCAGCAGCTTCTCGGGACTAGCGGGAGCAGAACAGTTCTTC.

The J gene is TRBJ2-7, the V gene TRBV18; 13 bases align to TRBD2. This CDR3 contains 15 residues. Germline V gene sequence: CDR1 KGHSH, CDR2 LQKENI. V dropped 6 bases and J dropped 6; count of bases not matched to a gene: 8. The CDR3 DNA follows: TGTGCCAGCTCTCGGACTAGCGGGAGCGGCGGCGAGCAGTACTTC. Translating gives CASSRTSGSGGEQYF.

This rearrangement joins TRBV5-1 to TRBJ2-7; possible D gene TRBD1, 5 bases. This CDR3 region has 13 residues. Trimming took 5 bases from V and 0 from J, leaving 9 bases between them. Germline V gives CDR1 SGHRS, CDR2 YFSETQ. Here the CDR3 reads CASSVGDSYEQYF. The DNA for the CDR3 is TGCGCCAGCAGTGTAGGGGACTCCTACGAGCAGTACTTC.

The chain employs TRBV23-1 and TRBJ2-7; maybe TRBD1 (5 bases). TRBV23-1 is filed as an ORF, its function uncertain. V dropped 2 bases and J dropped 5 bases, with 10 bases sitting between them. The CDR3 has 13 residues. The CDR3 region is CASSQRQGDEQYF. CDR3 in DNA: TGCGCCAGCAGTCAACGGCAGGGTGACGAGCAGTACTTC.

The DNA for the CDR3 is TGCGCCAGCAGTTCGGACGGATTTAACTATGGCTACACCTTC. This gives the protein CASSSDGFNYGYTF. The V and J genes are TRBV5-1 and TRBJ1-2; D call uncertain. V lost 5 bases, J lost 1 base, and 12 bases lay in between. The germline V gene has CDR1 SGHRS and CDR2 YFSETQ. This CDR3 region has 14 residues.

CDR3 DNA sequence: TGTGCCAGTAGTAGGTCGGCGTATCAGCCCCAGCATTTT. Translated, it gives CASSRSAYQPQHF. The chain uses TRBV19 and TRBJ1-5; no definite D call. V shed 4 bases and J shed 5 bases, with 9 bases lying between them. The CDR3 has 13 residues. Germline CDR1 is LNHDA and CDR2 is SQIVND (reference sequence).

The V call is TRBV13, the J call TRBJ2-7; TRBD1 or TRBD2 may be the D gene (5 bases each). Germline assignment: CDR1 PRHDT and CDR2 FYEKMQ (reference sequence). Trimming removed 2 bases from V and 5 bases from J, with 10 bases in between. The CDR3 spans 13 residues. DNA for the CDR3: TGTGCCAGCAGCTTAAGGGACGCCCACGAGCAGTACTTC. Translating gives CASSLRDAHEQYF.

This chain joins TRBV9 and TRBJ2-3, with a possible D match to TRBD1 (6 bases). The CDR3 is made up of 16 amino acids. Trimming removed 3 bases at V and 1 base at J, with 15 bases between. Per germline, CDR1 SGDLS and CDR2 YYNGEE. The CDR3 protein is CASSARTGSGTDTQYF. Here the CDR3 DNA reads TGTGCCAGCAGCGCTAGAACAGGGTCGGGCACAGATACGCAGTATTTT.